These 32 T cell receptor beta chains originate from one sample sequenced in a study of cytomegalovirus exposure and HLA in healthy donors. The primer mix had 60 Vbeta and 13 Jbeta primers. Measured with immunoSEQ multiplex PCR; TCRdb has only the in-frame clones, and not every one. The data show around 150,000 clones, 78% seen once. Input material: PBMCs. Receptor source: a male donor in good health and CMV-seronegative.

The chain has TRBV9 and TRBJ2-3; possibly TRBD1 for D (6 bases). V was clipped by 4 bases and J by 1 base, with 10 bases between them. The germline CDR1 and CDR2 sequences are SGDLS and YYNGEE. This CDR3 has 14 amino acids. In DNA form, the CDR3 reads TGTGCCAGCAGCCAATGGACAGGCACAGATACGCAGTATTTT. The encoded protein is CASSQWTGTDTQYF.

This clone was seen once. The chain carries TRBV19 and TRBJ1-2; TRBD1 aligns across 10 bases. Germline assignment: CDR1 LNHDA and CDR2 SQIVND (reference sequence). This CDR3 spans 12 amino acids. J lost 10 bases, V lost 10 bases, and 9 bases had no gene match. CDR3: CATDRDRGAYTF. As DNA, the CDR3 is TGTGCCACCGACCGGGACAGGGGTGCCTACACCTTC. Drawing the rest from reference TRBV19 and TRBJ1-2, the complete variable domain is DGGITQSPKYLFRKEGQNVTLSCEQNLNHDAMYWYRQDPGQGLRLIYYSQIVNDFQKGDIAEGYSVSREKKESFPLTVTSAQKNPTAFYLCATDRDRGAYTFGSGTRLTVV.

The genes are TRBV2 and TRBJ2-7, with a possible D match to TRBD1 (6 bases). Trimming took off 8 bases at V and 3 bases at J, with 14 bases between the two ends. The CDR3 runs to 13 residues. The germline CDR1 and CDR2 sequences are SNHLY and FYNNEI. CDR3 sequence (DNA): TGTGCCAGCGCTAGGGGGTGGGGCTACGAGCAGTACTTC. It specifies CASARGWGYEQYF.

The CDR3: CASSQKDRAETQYF. CDR3 nucleotides: TGTGCCAGCAGCCAAAAGGACAGGGCAGAGACCCAGTACTTC. The chain has TRBV4-2 and TRBJ2-5, with 8 bases matching TRBD1. Germline CDR1 reads LGHNA; CDR2 reads YNFKEQ. The CDR3 has 14 amino acids. Losses at the gene ends were 2 bases for V and 4 bases for J; bases not matched to a gene: 3.

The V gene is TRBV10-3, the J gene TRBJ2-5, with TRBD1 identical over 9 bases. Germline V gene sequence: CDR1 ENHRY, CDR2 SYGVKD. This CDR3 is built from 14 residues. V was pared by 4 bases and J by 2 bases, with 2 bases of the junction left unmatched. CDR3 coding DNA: TGTGCCATCAGTGGCGACAGGGGGCAAGAGACCCAGTACTTC. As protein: CAISGDRGQETQYF.

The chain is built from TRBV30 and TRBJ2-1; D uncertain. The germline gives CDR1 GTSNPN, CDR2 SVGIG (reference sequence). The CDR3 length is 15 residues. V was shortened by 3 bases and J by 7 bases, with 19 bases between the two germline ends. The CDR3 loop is CAWSNVVSAINEQFF. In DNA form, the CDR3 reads TGTGCCTGGAGCAACGTGGTAAGCGCGATTAATGAGCAGTTCTTC.

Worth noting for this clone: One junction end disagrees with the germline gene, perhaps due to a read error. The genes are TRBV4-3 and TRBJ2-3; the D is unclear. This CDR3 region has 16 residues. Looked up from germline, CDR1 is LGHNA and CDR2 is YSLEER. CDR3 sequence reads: CARSQGGAASTDTQYF. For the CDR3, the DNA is TGCGCCCGCAGCCAAGGTGGTGCGGCCAGCACAGATACGCAGTATTTT.

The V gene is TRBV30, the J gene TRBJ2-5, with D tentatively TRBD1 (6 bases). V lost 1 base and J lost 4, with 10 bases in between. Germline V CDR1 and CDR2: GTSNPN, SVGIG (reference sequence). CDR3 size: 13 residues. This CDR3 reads CAWSEFRGETQYF. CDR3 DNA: TGTGCCTGGAGTGAGTTCAGGGGAGAGACCCAGTACTTC.

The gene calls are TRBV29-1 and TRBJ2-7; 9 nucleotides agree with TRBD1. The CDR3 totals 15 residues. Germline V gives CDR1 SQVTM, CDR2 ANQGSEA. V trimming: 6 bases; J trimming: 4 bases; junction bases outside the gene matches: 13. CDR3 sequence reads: CSVRLNGQGRYEQYF. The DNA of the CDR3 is TGCAGCGTAAGGTTAAATGGACAGGGGAGGTACGAGCAGTACTTC.

CDR3 nucleotide sequence: TGCGCCAGCAGTGAGACTAGCATGAACGAGCAGTACTTC. Protein: CASSETSMNEQYF. V gene TRBV10-1 combines with J gene TRBJ2-7; maybe TRBD2 (6 bases). V shed 2 bases and J shed 5 bases, with 10 bases lying between them. The CDR3 loop spans 13 amino acids. The V gene's germline CDR1 is WNHNN and CDR2 SYGVQD (reference sequence).

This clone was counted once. The CDR3 DNA reads TGTGCCAGCAGCCCCATGGCCACTGAAGCTTTCTTT. Translation gives CASSPMATEAFF. The V and J genes are TRBV7-9 and TRBJ1-1; no definite D call. V lost 5 bases and J lost 4, with 8 bases in between. Germline V CDR1 and CDR2: SEHNR, FQNEAQ (reference sequence). The CDR3 loop spans 12 amino acids.

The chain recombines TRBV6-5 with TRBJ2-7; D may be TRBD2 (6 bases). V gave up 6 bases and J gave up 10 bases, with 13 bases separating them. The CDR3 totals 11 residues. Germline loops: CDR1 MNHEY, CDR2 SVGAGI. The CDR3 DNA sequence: TGTGCCAGCAGCTACAGGACTACACAGTACTTC. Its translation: CASSYRTTQYF.

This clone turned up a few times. Written as DNA, the CDR3 is TGTGCCAGCAGCCCGACAGGGGGCATCCAGCCCCAGCATTTT. It codes for CASSPTGGIQPQHF. The chain joins TRBV7-8 to TRBJ1-5, with 10 bases matching TRBD1. With 5 bases clipped from V and 7 bases from J, the junction kept 5 bases outside the gene matches. The CDR3 length is 14 residues. Looked up from germline, CDR1 is SGHVS and CDR2 is FQNEAQ.

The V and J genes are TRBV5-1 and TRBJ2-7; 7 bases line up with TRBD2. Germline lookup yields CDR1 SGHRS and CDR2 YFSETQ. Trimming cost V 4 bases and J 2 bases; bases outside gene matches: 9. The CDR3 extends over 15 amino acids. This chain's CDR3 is CASSPRLARTYEQYF. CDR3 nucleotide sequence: TGCGCCAGCAGCCCCAGACTAGCCCGAACCTACGAGCAGTACTTC.

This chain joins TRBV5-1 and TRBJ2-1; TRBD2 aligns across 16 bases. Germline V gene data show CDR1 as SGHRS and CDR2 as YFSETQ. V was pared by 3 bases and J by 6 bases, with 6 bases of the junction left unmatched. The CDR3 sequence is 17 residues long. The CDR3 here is CASSWGLAGGPGNEQFF. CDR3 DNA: TGCGCCAGCAGCTGGGGACTAGCGGGAGGGCCTGGCAATGAGCAGTTCTTC.

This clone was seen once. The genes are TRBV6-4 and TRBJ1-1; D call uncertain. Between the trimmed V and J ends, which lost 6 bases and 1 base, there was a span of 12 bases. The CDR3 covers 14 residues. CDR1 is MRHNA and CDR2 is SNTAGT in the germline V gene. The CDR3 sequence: CASSSGETNTEAFF. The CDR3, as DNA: TGTGCCAGCAGCTCAGGTGAGACGAACACTGAAGCTTTCTTT.

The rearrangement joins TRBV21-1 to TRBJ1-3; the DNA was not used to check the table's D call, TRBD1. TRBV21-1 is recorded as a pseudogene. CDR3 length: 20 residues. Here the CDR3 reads CASSKGGGQGPTVSGNTIYF. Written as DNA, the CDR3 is TGTGCCAGCAGCAAAGGGGGGGGACAGGGACCTACCGTCTCTGGAAACACCATATATTTT.

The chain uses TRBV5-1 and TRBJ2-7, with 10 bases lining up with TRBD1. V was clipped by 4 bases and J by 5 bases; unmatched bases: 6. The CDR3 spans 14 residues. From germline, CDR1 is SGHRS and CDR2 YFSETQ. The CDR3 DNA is TGCGCCAGCAGCCCCGGGACAGGGGCCCACGAGCAGTACTTC. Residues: CASSPGTGAHEQYF.

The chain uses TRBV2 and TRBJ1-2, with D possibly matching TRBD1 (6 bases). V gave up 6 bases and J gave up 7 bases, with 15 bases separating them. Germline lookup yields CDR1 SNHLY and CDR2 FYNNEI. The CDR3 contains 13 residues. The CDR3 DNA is TGTGCCAGCAGGGAACAGGGTTCTGGTGGCTACACCTTC. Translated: CASREQGSGGYTF.

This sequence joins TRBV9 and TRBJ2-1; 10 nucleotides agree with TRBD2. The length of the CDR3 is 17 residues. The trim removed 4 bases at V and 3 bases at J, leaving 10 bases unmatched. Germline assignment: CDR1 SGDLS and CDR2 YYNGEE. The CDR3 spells CASSFSRTSGVYNEQFF. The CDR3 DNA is TGTGCCAGCAGCTTCTCGAGGACTAGCGGCGTCTACAATGAGCAGTTCTTC.

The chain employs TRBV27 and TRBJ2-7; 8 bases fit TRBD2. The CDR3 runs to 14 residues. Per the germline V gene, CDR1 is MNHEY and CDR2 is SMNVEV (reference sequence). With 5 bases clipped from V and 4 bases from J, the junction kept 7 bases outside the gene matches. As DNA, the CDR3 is TGTGCCAGCAGTCGGCCGGGACTAGGATACGAGCAGTACTTC. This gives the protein CASSRPGLGYEQYF.

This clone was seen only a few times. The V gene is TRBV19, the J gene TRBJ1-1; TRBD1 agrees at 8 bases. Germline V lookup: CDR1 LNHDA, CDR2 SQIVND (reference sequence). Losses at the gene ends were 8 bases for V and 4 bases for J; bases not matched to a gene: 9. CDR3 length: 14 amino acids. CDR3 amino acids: CASGFQGAFTEAFF. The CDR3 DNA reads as TGTGCCAGTGGTTTCCAGGGGGCATTCACTGAAGCTTTCTTT.

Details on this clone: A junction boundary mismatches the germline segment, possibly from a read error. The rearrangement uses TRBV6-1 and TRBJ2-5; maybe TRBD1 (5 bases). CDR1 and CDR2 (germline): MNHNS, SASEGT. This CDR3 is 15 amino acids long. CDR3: CASSPKRGNQETQYF. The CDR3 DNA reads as TGTGCCAGCAGCCCAAAAAGGGGAAACCAGGAGACCCAGTACTTC.

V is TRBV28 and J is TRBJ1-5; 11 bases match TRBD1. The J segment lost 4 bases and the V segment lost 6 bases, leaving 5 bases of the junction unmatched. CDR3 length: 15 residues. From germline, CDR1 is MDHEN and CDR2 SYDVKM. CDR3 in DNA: TGTGCCAGCAGCCCGGGACAGGGGGTAAATCAGCCCCAGCATTTT. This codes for CASSPGQGVNQPQHF.

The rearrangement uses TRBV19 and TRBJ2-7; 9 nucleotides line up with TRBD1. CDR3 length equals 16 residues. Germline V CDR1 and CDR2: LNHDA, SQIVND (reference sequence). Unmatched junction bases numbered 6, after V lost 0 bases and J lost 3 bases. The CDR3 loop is CASSIDLGTGIYEQYF. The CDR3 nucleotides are TGTGCCAGTAGTATAGATCTTGGGACAGGGATCTACGAGCAGTACTTC.

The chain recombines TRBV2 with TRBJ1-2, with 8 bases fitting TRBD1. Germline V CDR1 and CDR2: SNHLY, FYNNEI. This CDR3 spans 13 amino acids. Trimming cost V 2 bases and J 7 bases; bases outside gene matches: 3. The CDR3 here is CASSEWQGAGYTF. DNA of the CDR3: TGTGCCAGCAGTGAATGGCAGGGGGCTGGCTACACCTTC.

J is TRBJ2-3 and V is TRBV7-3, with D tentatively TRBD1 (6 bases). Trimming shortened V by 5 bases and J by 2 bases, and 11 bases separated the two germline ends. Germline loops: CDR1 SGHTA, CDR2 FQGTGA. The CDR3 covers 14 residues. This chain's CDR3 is CASSTQGFTDTQYF. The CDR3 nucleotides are TGTGCCAGCAGCACACAGGGTTTCACAGATACGCAGTATTTT.

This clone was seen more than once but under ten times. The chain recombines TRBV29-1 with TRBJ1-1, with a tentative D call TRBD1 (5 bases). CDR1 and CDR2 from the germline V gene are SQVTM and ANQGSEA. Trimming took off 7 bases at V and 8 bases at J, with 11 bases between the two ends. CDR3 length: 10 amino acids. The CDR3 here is CSAGGAEAFF. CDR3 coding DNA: TGCAGCGCCGGTGGGGCGGAAGCTTTCTTT.

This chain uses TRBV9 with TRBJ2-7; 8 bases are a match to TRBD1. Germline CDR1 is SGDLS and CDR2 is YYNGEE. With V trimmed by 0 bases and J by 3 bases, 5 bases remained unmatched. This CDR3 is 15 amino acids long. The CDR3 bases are TGTGCCAGCAGCGTAGAGAAAGGACAGGGCTACGAGCAGTACTTC. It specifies CASSVEKGQGYEQYF.

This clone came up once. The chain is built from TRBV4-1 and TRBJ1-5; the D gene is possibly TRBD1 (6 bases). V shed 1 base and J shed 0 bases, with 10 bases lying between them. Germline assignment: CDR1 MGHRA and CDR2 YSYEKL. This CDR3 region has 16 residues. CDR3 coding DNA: TGCGCCAGCAGCCAAGGAGGACAGTATAGCAATCAGCCCCAGCATTTT. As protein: CASSQGGQYSNQPQHF.

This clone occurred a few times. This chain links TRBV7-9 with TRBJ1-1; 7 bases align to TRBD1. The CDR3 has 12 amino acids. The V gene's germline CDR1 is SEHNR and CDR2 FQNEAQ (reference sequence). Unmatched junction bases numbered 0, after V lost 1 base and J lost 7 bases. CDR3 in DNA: TGTGCCAGCAGCTTAGGGGACAGTGAAGCTTTCTTT. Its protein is CASSLGDSEAFF.

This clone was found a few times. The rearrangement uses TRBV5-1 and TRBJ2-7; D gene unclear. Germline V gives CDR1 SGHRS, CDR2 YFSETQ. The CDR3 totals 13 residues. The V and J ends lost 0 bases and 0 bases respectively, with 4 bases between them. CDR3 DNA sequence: TGCGCCAGCAGCTTGGGCAGCTCCTACGAGCAGTACTTC. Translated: CASSLGSSYEQYF.